Below, one T cell receptor (beta chain) is given with its context. Its antigen has not been determined. No per-base quality is available; no much larger clone lies one base away. The record originates from a study of CD8+ T cells in alopecia areata (dated by TCRdb to the late 2010s). Background on the whole study: Treated patients were enrolled in an open-label pilot trial of oral tofacitinib at 5 to 10 mg twice daily for moderate-to-severe alopecia areata. Patients stayed on tofacitinib for 6 to 18 months and then had 6 months of follow-up off drug so that delayed response and recurrence could be assessed. High-throughput TCRbeta sequencing was used to examine T cell clonal expansion in alopecia areata in both the C3H/HeJ mouse model and human patients. Scalp tissue and sorted CD4+ and CD8+ peripheral blood T cells from patchy and totalis/universalis alopecia areata patients and from healthy controls were covered by human TCRbeta sequencing. Patients on tofacitinib were biopsied at baseline and after 4 and 24 weeks of treatment, and several of the patients also had a later scalp biopsy. Scalp clonality was compared among normal scalp (n=4), patchy alopecia areata scalp (n=8), and alopecia totalis/universalis scalp (n=8). The RNA source kit depended on sample type: the PAXgene miRNA kit for fixed scalp, the miRNeasy kit for PBMCs, and the RNeasy kit for mouse skin. immunoSEQ multiplex PCR using 35 Vbeta forward primers and 13 Jbeta reverse primers was used to amplify TCRbeta CDR3 regions.

The paper's findings and limits, for the study overall: Compared with mice, TCR sequences shared between patients were less clear, possibly partly because of HLA diversity across the patient population. Scalp TCR repertoire analysis is complicated because resident alphabeta T cells in normal human skin are also sequenced, whereas mouse skin is dominated by gammadelta T cells. Higher clonality and more expanded CD8+ clones were observed in lesional scalp than in normal scalp, particularly in alopecia totalis/universalis, a finding suggestive of antigenic drive.

Taken from cysteine to phenylalanine, the CDR3 has 15 residues. The kept DNA is CDR3 alone, 45 bases in frame from the first base. Sequences SGHRS (CDR1) and YFSETQ (CDR2) are obtained from the germline V gene. V trim: 2 bases; J trim: 2 bases; unmatched bases: 5. The library came from the immunoSEQ multiplex PCR assay. RNA was extracted from all samples and reverse transcribed into cDNA, which served as template for TCR sequencing. First-strand cDNA was synthesized using SuperScript III with a 2:1 mix of oligo-dT and random hexamers. A synthetic immune receptor repertoire was used to measure amplification bias, and any remaining bias was corrected computationally. In the authors' own workflow: Raw reads were preprocessed to remove errors, and CDR3 was defined according to IMGT conventions as the region from the conserved cysteine to phenylalanine. Clonality was computed as 1 minus the Shannon entropy, with the entropy normalized by log2 of the number of productive unique TCRs. CD4 or CD8 identity of scalp clones was inferred by cross-referencing scalp TCRbeta sequences with sorted blood CD4 and CD8 repertoires. TCRdb holds this immuneACCESS table with in-frame rearrangements only. Some clones are missing; in checked studies, unresolved V genes explain under half, and the rest has no known cause. That table gives V, J and clone size, and the DNA gave D and trimming. The sample records fewer than 250,000 clones, approximately 52% of which are singletons. The top ten constitute 0.45% of the sample.

The label giving this sample's time point can be read as: baseline before oral tofacitinib. Peripheral blood and lesional scalp punch biopsies were obtained from patients with alopecia areata. PBMCs were isolated by density centrifugation and stained for CD3, CD4 and CD8, and CD4+ and CD8+ T cells were sorted on a FACSAria. This TCR derives from a human donor with alopecia areata. The sequence joins TRBV5-1 to TRBJ1-2, and TRBD1 matches 8 of the central bases. The sequencing here drew on CD4+ T cells sorted from blood, taken at week 0. The DNA reads as follows: TGCGCCAGCAGCTTACGACAGGGGACCAACTATGGCTACACCTTC. Its protein is CASSLRQGTNYGYTF.